The 9 T cell receptor beta chains presented below share a single source sample, sequenced in a study of T cell responses to AZD1222 COVID-19 vaccine (dated by TCRdb to the early 2020s). This specimen's time point label, per the study, means: baseline before first vaccination. Libraries were prepared through the immunoSEQ multiplex PCR assay. Sourced from immuneACCESS, this table was stored by TCRdb with only in-frame sequences that have V and J called. A share of the clones is absent; for the studies checked, an unresolved V gene accounts for under half, and the remainder has no known explanation. A total of approximately 74,000 clones appear in this sample, roughly 85% of them only once. The ten largest clones capture about 2.4% of the sample. Specimen: peripheral blood, collected on day 0 of AZD1222 vaccination. These receptors were obtained from an adult in good health.

CDR3 sequence reads: CASPDAGGAEAFF. The CDR3 DNA sequence: TGTGCCAGCCCCGACGCGGGGGGAGCTGAAGCTTTCTTT. The chain has TRBV27 and TRBJ1-1, with a tentative D call TRBD1 (5 bases). V lost 8 bases and J 6 bases, leaving 16 bases between the germline ends. The CDR3 extends over 13 amino acids. Looked up from germline, CDR1 is MNHEY and CDR2 is SMNVEV (reference sequence).

The chain couples TRBV11-3 to TRBJ2-7; D perhaps matches TRBD1 (6 bases). CDR3 size: 14 residues. Germline V gene data show CDR1 as SGHNT and CDR2 as YENEEA. Trimming shortened V by 5 bases and J by 0 bases, and 11 bases separated the two germline ends. The CDR3, as DNA: TGTGCCAGCAGCAAAGGACAGAGCTCCTACGAGCAGTACTTC. Protein product: CASSKGQSSYEQYF.

V gene TRBV7-2 combines with J gene TRBJ2-2; D unresolved. Germline CDR1 and CDR2: SGHTA and FQGNSA. V shed 6 bases and J shed 1 base, with 9 bases lying between them. The CDR3 totals 14 residues. The CDR3 DNA reads TGTGCCAGCAGTGACATGATGAACACCGGGGAGCTGTTTTTT. It encodes CASSDMMNTGELFF.

The chain recombines TRBV2 with TRBJ2-3; D is undetermined. CDR3 size: 13 residues. V was pared by 4 bases and J by 7 bases, with 12 bases between. Germline values: CDR1 SNHLY, CDR2 FYNNEI. The CDR3 reads CASSGFEAYTQYF. DNA for the CDR3: TGTGCCAGCAGTGGATTTGAGGCTTATACGCAGTATTTT.

The CDR3, as DNA: TGTGCCAGCTCACCAAGGGACAGCAATAATTCACCCCTCCACTTT. Amino acids: CASSPRDSNNSPLHF. The chain combines TRBV18 with TRBJ1-6; 7 bases are shared with TRBD1. This CDR3 is 15 amino acids long. CDR1 is KGHSH and CDR2 is LQKENI in the germline V gene. The V gene end was trimmed by 2 bases and the J gene end by 5 bases; junction bases not matched to a gene: 3.

CDR3 amino acids: CAISEDRGYSGANVLTF. As DNA, the CDR3 is TGTGCCATCAGCGAAGACAGGGGGTACTCTGGGGCCAACGTCCTGACTTTC. This chain links TRBV10-3 with TRBJ2-6, with 9 bases identical to TRBD1. The germline gives CDR1 ENHRY, CDR2 SYGVKD. J gave up 0 bases and V 6 bases, and 6 bases lay outside the gene matches. CDR3 length equals 17 residues.

This chain links TRBV2 with TRBJ2-7; weak D call: TRBD2 (6 bases). Trimming stripped 3 bases from V and 5 bases from J, with 11 bases between. CDR1 and CDR2 from the germline V gene are SNHLY and FYNNEI. This CDR3 is built from 13 residues. CDR3 residues: CASSDSAGNEQYF. The DNA of the CDR3 is TGTGCCAGCAGTGACTCGGCGGGGAACGAGCAGTACTTC.

The rearrangement uses TRBV18 and TRBJ1-2, with 9 bases matching TRBD1. V lost 5 bases and J lost 2; bases outside the gene matches: 6. CDR1 KGHSH and CDR2 LQKENI come from the germline V gene. This CDR3 spans 15 amino acids. The CDR3 protein is CASSTDRGKNYGYTF. Here the CDR3 DNA reads TGTGCCAGCTCAACTGACAGGGGGAAAAACTATGGCTACACCTTC.

The V call is TRBV10-3, the J call TRBJ2-6; D might be TRBD1 (5 bases). The CDR3 covers 15 residues. V lost 2 bases, J lost 2 bases, and 7 bases lay in between. In germline, CDR1 is ENHRY, CDR2 SYGVKD. CDR3 DNA: TGTGCCATCAGTGAGCAGGGTGCTGGGGCCAACGTCCTGACTTTC. This translates into CAISEQGAGANVLTF.